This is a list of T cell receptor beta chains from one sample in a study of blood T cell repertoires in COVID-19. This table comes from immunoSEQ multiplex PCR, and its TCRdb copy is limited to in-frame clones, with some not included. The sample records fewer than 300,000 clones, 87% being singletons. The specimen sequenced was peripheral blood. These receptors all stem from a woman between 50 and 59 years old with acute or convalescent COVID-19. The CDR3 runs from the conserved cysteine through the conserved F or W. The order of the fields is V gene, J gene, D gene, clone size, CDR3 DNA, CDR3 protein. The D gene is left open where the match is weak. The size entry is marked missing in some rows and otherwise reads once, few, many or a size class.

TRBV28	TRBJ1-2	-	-	TGTGCCAGCAGTCGTCCCGGCAGTGGATCCCGAGGCTATGGCTACACCTTC	CASSRPGSGSRGYGYTF
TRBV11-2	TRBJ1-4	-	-	TGTGCCAGCAGCTTAGGGTCGGGAACAACTAATGAAAAACTGTTTTTT	CASSLGSGTTNEKLFF
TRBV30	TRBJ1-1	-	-	TGTGCCTGGAGTGTTTGGCAGGGACTTTTCGGGGACACTGAAGCTTTCTTT	CAWSVWQGLFGDTEAFF
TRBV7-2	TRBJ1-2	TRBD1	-	TGTGCCAGCAGCCCACAGGGGAATTCGTGGGGCTACACCTTC	CASSPQGNSWGYTF
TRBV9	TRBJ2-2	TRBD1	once	TGTGCCAGCACCCCCAGGGGGCGAATCAACACCGGGGAGCTGTTTTTT	CASTPRGRINTGELFF
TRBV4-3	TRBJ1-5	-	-	TGCGCCAGCAGCCAAATTTTAGGCGGGAATCAGCCCCAGCATTTT	CASSQILGGNQPQHF
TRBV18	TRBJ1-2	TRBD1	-	TGTGCCAGCTCACCGTCAGGGGGCACTAACTATGGCTACACCTTC	CASSPSGGTNYGYTF
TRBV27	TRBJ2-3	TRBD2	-	TGTGCCAGCAGATCGGGACTAGCGGGAGGGGATACGCAGTATTTT	CASRSGLAGGDTQYF
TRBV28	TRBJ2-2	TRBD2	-	TGTGCCAGCAGTTTTCGGCGGGAGGGCCGTAGGGGGGACACCGGGGAGCTGTTTTTT	CASSFRREGRRGDTGELFF
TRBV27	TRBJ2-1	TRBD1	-	TGTGCCAGCAGCGACAGGGGGAGGTATGAGCAGTTCTTC	CASSDRGRYEQFF
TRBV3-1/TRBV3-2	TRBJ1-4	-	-	TGTGCCAGCAGCCAAGAAGGGGCTATGGGAGAAAAACTGTTTTTT	CASSQEGAMGEKLFF
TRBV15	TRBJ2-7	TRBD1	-	TGTGCCACCAGCTCGACTAGTGGGACAGGGAAGACCCACCACGAGCAGTACTTC	CATSSTSGTGKTHHEQYF
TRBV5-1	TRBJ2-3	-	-	TGCGCCAGCAGCTCCGGTGGCAGGGGGGCAGATACGCAGTATTTT	CASSSGGRGADTQYF
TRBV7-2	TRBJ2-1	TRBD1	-	TGTGCCAGCAGCTCTCGACAGGGTGGTCGCAATGAGCAGTTCTTC	CASSSRQGGRNEQFF
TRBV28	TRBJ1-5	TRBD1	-	TGTGCCAGCAGTTTTCAGGGGGTCTATAGCAATCAGCCCCAGCATTTT	CASSFQGVYSNQPQHF
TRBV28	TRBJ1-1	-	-	TGTGCCAGCAACAAACGTGCTCGGGGAGCTTTCTTT	CASNKRARGAFF
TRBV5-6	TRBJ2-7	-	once	TGTGCCAGCAGAATTTATACAGGGATTGCGTCCTACGAGCAGTACTTC	CASRIYTGIASYEQYF
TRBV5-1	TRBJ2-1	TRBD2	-	TGCGCCAGCGGGACTAGCTGGGGGAATGAGCAGTTCTTC	CASGTSWGNEQFF
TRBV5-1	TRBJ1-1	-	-	TGCGCCAGCAGCCTCCTTAACACTGAAGCTTTCTTT	CASSLLNTEAFF
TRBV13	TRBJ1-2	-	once	TGTGCCAGCAGCTCATCCATTGACTATAATTATGGCTACACCTTC	CASSSSIDYNYGYTF
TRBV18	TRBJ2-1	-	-	TGTGCCAGCTCACCACGGCAGGTACCTAACAATGAGCAGTTCTTC	CASSPRQVPNNEQFF
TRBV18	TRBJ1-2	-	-	TGTGCCAGCTCACCACAAAAACAGGGCTCTTCCTATGGCTACACCTTC	CASSPQKQGSSYGYTF